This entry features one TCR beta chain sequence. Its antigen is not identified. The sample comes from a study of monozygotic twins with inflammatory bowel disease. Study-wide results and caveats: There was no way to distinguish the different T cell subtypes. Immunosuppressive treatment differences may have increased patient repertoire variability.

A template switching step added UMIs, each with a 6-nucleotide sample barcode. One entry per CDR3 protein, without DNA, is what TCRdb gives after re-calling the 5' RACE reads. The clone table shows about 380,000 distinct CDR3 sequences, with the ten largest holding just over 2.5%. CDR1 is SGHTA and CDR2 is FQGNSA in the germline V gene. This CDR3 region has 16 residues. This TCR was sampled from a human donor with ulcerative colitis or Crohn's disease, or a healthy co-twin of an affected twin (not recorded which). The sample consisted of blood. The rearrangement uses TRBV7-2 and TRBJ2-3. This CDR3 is CASSYRRRPSTDTQYF.